The present entry profiles one T cell receptor (beta chain) with its context. Its antigen is unidentified. This sample stems from a study of T cells expressing NK-cell markers. Across the whole study: Sequencing covered eight donors, seven HCMV-seropositive and one seronegative.

Generation of TCR beta cDNA was performed by 5'RACE template switching incorporating UMIs. After re-calling the 5' RACE reads, TCRdb lists one entry per CDR3 protein, DNA absent. This sample's clone table lists 450,000 to 600,000 distinct CDR3 sequences. The CDR3 loop spans 19 amino acids. Looked up from germline, CDR1 is MNHEY and CDR2 is SVGEGT. Study-wide points: Where several donors were concerned, these clonotypes also led the CD3+CD56-NKG2C+ fraction. NKG2C+ dominant clonotypes from roughly 6 donors made up roughly 1.0-7.0% of CD8+ T cells.

The source of this sequence is a man younger than 30 in good health. The rearrangement links TRBV6-2 or TRBV6-3 to TRBJ2-6; TCRdb's D call, TRBD2, is unchecked because there is no DNA. The sequenced sample consisted of blood T cells: a sorted CD56 or NKG2C T cell subset, CD4+ or CD8+ T cells, or bulk PBMC T cells (not recorded which). CDR3 residues: CASSSASGSFGSGANVLTF.